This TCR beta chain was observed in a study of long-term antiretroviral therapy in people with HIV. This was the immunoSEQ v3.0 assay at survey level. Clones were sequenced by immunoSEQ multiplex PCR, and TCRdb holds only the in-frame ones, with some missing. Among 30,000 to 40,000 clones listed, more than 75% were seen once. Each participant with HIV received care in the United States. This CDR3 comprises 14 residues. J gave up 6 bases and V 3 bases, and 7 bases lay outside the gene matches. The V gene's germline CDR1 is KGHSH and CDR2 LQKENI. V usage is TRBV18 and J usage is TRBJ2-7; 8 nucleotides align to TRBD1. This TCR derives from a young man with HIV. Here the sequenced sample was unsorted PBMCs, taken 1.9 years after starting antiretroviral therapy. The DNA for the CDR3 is TGTGCCAGCTCACCCGGCAGGGGGCCCCTCGAGCAGTACGTC. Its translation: CASSPGRGPLEQYV.